The 11 T cell receptor beta chains below were found in one sample sequenced in a study of blood T cells in healthy people across ages. Next came a second PCR, run for about 7 to 12 cycles, which used a sample-barcoded 5' primer along with a J-beta primer mix. A single record per CDR3 protein comes from TCRdb applying MiXCR to the 5' RACE reads. The table records about a million distinct CDR3 sequences, 35% to 40% of them present only once. Sequencing was done on a sample of blood. Receptor source: a young man in good health.

This clonotype was observed a handful of times. The chain employs TRBV20-1 and TRBJ2-2; D may match TRBD1 or TRBD2 (5 bases each). Trimming removed 6 bases at V and 1 base at J, with 18 bases between. The V gene's germline CDR1 is DFQATT and CDR2 SNEGSKA (reference sequence). This CDR3 has 16 amino acids. The chain's CDR3 is CSAPPTGAENTGELFF. Written as DNA, the CDR3 is TGCAGTGCCCCCCCAACCGGGGCTGAGAACACCGGGGAGCTGTTTTTT.

The chain is built from TRBV7-6 and TRBJ2-7; D not certain. The germline gives CDR1 SGHVS, CDR2 FNYEAQ. V lost 4 bases and J lost 3, with 13 bases in between. This CDR3 comprises 14 residues. The CDR3 loop reads CASSSTLRDYEQYF. The CDR3 DNA reads TGTGCCAGCAGCTCTACCCTACGAGACTACGAGCAGTACTTC.

CDR3 region: CASSRPSGHNEQFF. CDR3 bases: TGTGCCAGTAGTAGGCCCTCGGGTCACAATGAGCAGTTCTTC. This chain uses TRBV19 with TRBJ2-1; no firm D call. This CDR3 contains 14 residues. Trimming removed 4 bases at V and 5 bases at J, with 12 bases between. Per germline, CDR1 LNHDA and CDR2 SQIVND (reference sequence).

The chain has TRBV12-3 or TRBV12-4 and TRBJ2-1, with D possibly matching TRBD2 (6 bases). V shed 5 bases and J shed 4 bases, with 18 bases lying between them. This CDR3 contains 16 residues. In DNA, the CDR3 is TGTGCCAGCAGTCCGACCTATAGCGGACGTTACAATGAGCAGTTCTTC. It is translated as CASSPTYSGRYNEQFF.

This clonotype has a handful of counts. The chain employs TRBV7-6 and TRBJ1-2; D is ambiguous. Germline V gene sequence: CDR1 SGHVS, CDR2 FNYEAQ. Trimming pared 1 base from V and 0 bases from J, leaving 9 bases between. The CDR3 contains 15 residues. The CDR3 sequence is CASSLEASTNYGYTF. CDR3 sequence (DNA): TGTGCCAGCAGCTTAGAGGCCAGTACTAACTATGGCTACACCTTC.

V gene TRBV20-1 combines with J gene TRBJ2-5, with D possibly matching TRBD2 (5 bases). The CDR3 contains 16 residues. CDR1 is DFQATT and CDR2 is SNEGSKA in the germline V gene (reference sequence). The ends were cut back, 1 base at V and 2 bases at J, with 17 bases in the middle. CDR3 nucleotide sequence: TGCAGTGCTAGAGTTCGTACTAGAGCTTTTCAAGAGACCCAGTACTTC. This translates into CSARVRTRAFQETQYF.

The chain couples TRBV27 to TRBJ2-3, with D perhaps matching TRBD1 or TRBD2 (5 bases each). The germline V and J ends were trimmed by 8 bases and 1 base, with 31 bases remaining between them. CDR1 is MNHEY and CDR2 is SMNVEV in the germline V gene (reference sequence). The CDR3 is 20 amino acids. In DNA form, the CDR3 reads TGTGCCAGCGCCAAAACCCCCGGGACGAACGCGTGTAAATGCACAGATACGCAGTATTTT. Translation: CASAKTPGTNACKCTDTQYF.

The CDR3 nucleotides read TGTGCCAGCAGCTTGGGTAGGGCAAGCACCGGGGAGCTGTTTTTT. Protein product: CASSLGRASTGELFF. V gene TRBV7-2 combines with J gene TRBJ2-2; D uncertain. There are 15 residues in the CDR3. With 3 bases removed from V and 4 bases from J, the gap between germline ends came to 12 bases. Germline V gives CDR1 SGHTA, CDR2 FQGNSA.

Worth noting for this clonotype: A much larger clone sits a single nucleotide away, making a read error possible. The gene calls are TRBV9 and TRBJ2-1; D tentatively reads TRBD1 or TRBD2 (5 bases each). Trimming removed 4 bases at V and 6 bases at J, with 20 bases between. The length of the CDR3 is 16 residues. CDR1 is SGDLS, CDR2 YYNGEE, per germline. Here the CDR3 reads CASSPQTGAPSNEQFF. In nucleotides, the CDR3 is TGTGCCAGCAGCCCACAGACCGGGGCCCCTTCCAATGAGCAGTTCTTC.

This clonotype was picked up many times. CDR3 sequence (DNA): TGCAGTGCTAGGAAGAGCGGGACAGTTAACAATGAGCAGTTCTTC. Translating it yields CSARKSGTVNNEQFF. The V gene is TRBV20-1, the J gene TRBJ2-1; D tentatively fits TRBD1 or TRBD2 (7 bases each). The V end was cut by 3 bases, the J end by 5 bases, with 17 bases between. Germline CDR1 and CDR2: DFQATT and SNEGSKA (reference sequence). The CDR3 extends over 15 amino acids.

V usage is TRBV2 and J usage is TRBJ1-2; 8 bases fit TRBD1. CDR1 SNHLY and CDR2 FYNNEI come from the germline V gene. With V trimmed by 3 bases and J by 8 bases, 11 bases remained unmatched. The CDR3 totals 15 residues. The CDR3 coding sequence is TGTGCCAGCAGTGACAGGGGGCGATCCGATAGAGGCTACACCTTC. As protein: CASSDRGRSDRGYTF.